The 27 T cell receptor beta chains listed next were all sequenced from one sample in a study of CD8+ T cells in alopecia areata. Noted treatment: oral pan-JAK inhibitor, 5-10 mg twice daily. The authors extracted RNA and reverse transcribed it into cDNA as the sequencing template. Libraries were prepared by immunoSEQ multiplex PCR; TCRdb keeps only in-frame clonotypes and omits some of them. This table holds under 200,000 clones, about 71% found once. The sample in question was CD4+ T cells sorted from blood, obtained at week 4, from a patient treated with tofacitinib. These TCRs come from a human donor with alopecia areata.

The CDR3 sequence: CAWMGGLINTEAFF. The CDR3 DNA follows: TGTGCCTGGATGGGCGGACTTATTAACACTGAAGCTTTCTTT. The chain uses TRBV30 and TRBJ1-1; D remains ambiguous. The germline V and J ends were trimmed by 4 bases and 2 bases, with 14 bases remaining between them. The germline V gene has CDR1 GTSNPN and CDR2 SVGIG (reference sequence). The CDR3 runs 14 residues. The variable domain in full, with the rest retrieved from reference TRBV30 and TRBJ1-1, is SQTIHQWPATLVQPVGSPLSLECTVEGTSNPNLYWYRQAAGRGLQLLFYSVGIGQISSEVPQNLSASRPQDRQFILSSKKLLLSDSGFYLCAWMGGLINTEAFFGQGTRLTVV.

V usage is TRBV19 and J usage is TRBJ1-1; TRBD1 matches 8 bases. After removal of 6 bases from V and 8 bases from J, the junction contained 8 bases not matched to a gene. This CDR3 comprises 13 residues. The germline gives CDR1 LNHDA, CDR2 SQIVND (reference sequence). The CDR3 bases are TGTGCCAGTAGGAGAACTCAGGGGGCAGAAGCTTTCTTT. Protein product: CASRRTQGAEAFF.

The CDR3 DNA is TGTGCCAGCAGTTACTGGGGGGGTCAAGAGACCCAGTACTTC. Translation gives CASSYWGGQETQYF. The V gene is TRBV6-5, the J gene TRBJ2-5, with 7 bases fitting TRBD2. Trimming took 1 base from V and 2 from J; bases not matched to a gene: 1. CDR1 and CDR2 (germline): MNHEY, SVGAGI. The CDR3 extends over 14 amino acids.

In this sample, this clone turned up a few times. The chain is built from TRBV6-1 and TRBJ2-7, with D possibly being TRBD1 or TRBD2 (6 bases each). CDR1 and CDR2 (germline): MNHNS, SASEGT. V shed 2 bases and J shed 7 bases, with 18 bases lying between them. The CDR3 spans 15 residues. The CDR3 spells CASSERGGRPGEQYF. As DNA, the CDR3 is TGTGCCAGCAGTGAACGTGGGGGGCGACCCGGAGAGCAGTACTTC.

The chain has TRBV7-2 and TRBJ1-2; D call uncertain. Germline CDR1 and CDR2: SGHTA and FQGNSA. V lost 5 bases and J lost 3, with 13 bases in between. CDR3 length equals 14 residues. Here the CDR3 reads CASSLRVRDYGYTF. CDR3 DNA: TGTGCCAGCAGCCTAAGGGTTCGGGACTATGGCTACACCTTC.

This rearrangement joins TRBV30 to TRBJ1-2, with D possibly being TRBD1 (5 bases). The CDR3 consists of 11 residues. V shed 7 bases and J shed 7 bases, with 13 bases lying between them. Germline V CDR1 and CDR2: GTSNPN, SVGIG (reference sequence). The CDR3 DNA reads TGTGCCTCCGACAGTCAGTCTGGCTACACCTTC. The encoded protein is CASDSQSGYTF.

The chain is built from TRBV5-1 and TRBJ2-7, with unresolved D. From germline, CDR1 is SGHRS and CDR2 YFSETQ. V was pared by 3 bases and J by 2 bases, with 6 bases between. The CDR3 has 12 amino acids. CDR3 residues: CASSSSTYEQYF. CDR3 coding DNA: TGCGCCAGCAGCTCCTCAACCTACGAGCAGTACTTC.

The J gene is TRBJ2-7, the V gene TRBV10-3, with D possibly TRBD2 on 6 matching bases. There are 15 residues in the CDR3. Trimming shortened V by 2 bases and J by 6 bases, and 17 bases separated the two germline ends. Germline lookup yields CDR1 ENHRY and CDR2 SYGVKD. The CDR3 DNA follows: TGTGCCATCAGTGAGATGCGGGGTGCCCGCGGCGAGCAGTACTTC. Translating gives CAISEMRGARGEQYF.

This clone was observed a few times. V gene TRBV4-1 combines with J gene TRBJ2-3; unclear D gene. CDR3 size: 15 residues. V was pared by 1 base and J by 2 bases, with 10 bases between. The germline V gene has CDR1 MGHRA and CDR2 YSYEKL. The CDR3 nucleotides read TGCGCCAGCAGCCAAGTGTTGAGGATCACAGATACGCAGTATTTT. Residues: CASSQVLRITDTQYF.

This clone was recorded once. The chain links TRBV29-1 to TRBJ1-2; maybe TRBD1 (5 bases). The V and J ends lost 6 bases and 6 bases respectively, with 14 bases between them. The CDR3 covers 12 residues. Germline CDR1 reads SQVTM; CDR2 reads ANQGSEA. The CDR3 spells CSVGVRGDGYTF. CDR3 DNA sequence: TGCAGCGTCGGGGTTAGGGGAGATGGCTACACCTTC.

The J gene is TRBJ1-1, the V gene TRBV5-1; D is possibly TRBD1 (5 bases). Germline V gene sequence: CDR1 SGHRS, CDR2 YFSETQ. The V end was cut by 4 bases, the J end by 1 base, with 11 bases between. The CDR3 has 14 residues. CDR3 residues: CASSGDGRNTEAFF. The CDR3 DNA reads as TGCGCCAGCAGCGGGGACGGAAGGAACACTGAAGCTTTCTTT.

V gene TRBV2 combines with J gene TRBJ1-4; no definite D call. Germline CDR1 reads SNHLY; CDR2 reads FYNNEI. Trimming removed 6 bases at V and 12 bases at J, with 14 bases between. There are 12 residues in the CDR3. The DNA for the CDR3 is TGTGCCAGCAGCCAAGCCTCGAGGGAACTGTTTTTT. Protein: CASSQASRELFF.

This chain joins TRBV29-1 and TRBJ1-1; 8 bases fit TRBD1. This CDR3 is 14 amino acids long. CDR1 and CDR2 from the germline V gene are SQVTM and ANQGSEA. V shed 4 bases, J shed 6 bases, and the junction held 10 bases outside the gene matches. The DNA for the CDR3 is TGCAGCGTTGCGGACAGGGCTGTTATCGCTGAAGCTTTCTTT. Translating it yields CSVADRAVIAEAFF.

This chain uses TRBV27 with TRBJ1-2; D gene unclear. V was cut by 5 bases and J by 1 base, with 14 bases left in between. CDR1 is MNHEY and CDR2 is SMNVEV in the germline V gene (reference sequence). This CDR3 is built from 15 residues. The CDR3 protein is CASSPAGRHNYGYTF. The DNA for the CDR3 is TGTGCCAGCAGTCCCGCAGGACGGCATAACTATGGCTACACCTTC.

This clone has just a few counts. V is TRBV6-5 and J is TRBJ2-7; the D is unclear. V was clipped by 2 bases and J by 2 bases, with 13 bases between them. Germline assignment: CDR1 MNHEY and CDR2 SVGAGI. CDR3 length equals 15 residues. The CDR3 sequence is CASSYAVGGTYEQYF. DNA of the CDR3: TGTGCCAGCAGTTACGCGGTCGGTGGAACCTACGAGCAGTACTTC.

This clone has more than one count but fewer than ten. V usage is TRBV30 and J usage is TRBJ1-4, with TRBD1 as a possible D gene (5 bases). The CDR3 is 15 residues long. The V and J ends lost 0 bases and 6 bases respectively, with 14 bases between them. CDR1 and CDR2 (germline): GTSNPN, SVGIG (reference sequence). The CDR3 nucleotides are TGTGCCTGGAGTGTGTCGCGGGGCGGTCATGAAAAACTGTTTTTT. Translating gives CAWSVSRGGHEKLFF.

The chain is built from TRBV27 and TRBJ1-2; no firm D call. This CDR3 comprises 13 residues. Trimming removed 3 bases at V and 5 bases at J, with 10 bases between. The germline gives CDR1 MNHEY, CDR2 SMNVEV (reference sequence). In DNA, the CDR3 is TGTGCCAGCAGTTTTCTACCAACGTATGGCTACACCTTC. Protein sequence: CASSFLPTYGYTF.

The chain uses TRBV7-9 and TRBJ2-5; 11 nucleotides align to TRBD1. V shed 1 base, J shed 5 bases, and the junction held 9 bases outside the gene matches. Germline CDR1 is SEHNR and CDR2 is FQNEAQ (reference sequence). The length of the CDR3 is 17 residues. The CDR3 protein is CASSLVVRTGGSETQYF. The CDR3 bases are TGTGCCAGCAGCTTAGTAGTCAGGACAGGGGGCTCGGAGACCCAGTACTTC. The whole variable domain, remainder taken from reference TRBV7-9 and TRBJ2-5, is DTGVSQNPRHKITKRGQNVTFRCDPISEHNRLYWYRQTLGQGPEFLTYFQNEAQLEKSRLLSDRFSAERPKGSFSTLEIQRTEQGDSAMYLCASSLVVRTGGSETQYFGPGTRLLVL.

This clone occurred once. The genes are TRBV30 and TRBJ1-1; D gene ambiguous. This CDR3 has 11 residues. CDR1 GTSNPN and CDR2 SVGIG come from the germline V gene (reference sequence). V was cut by 3 bases and J by 6 bases, with 8 bases left in between. The CDR3 spells CAWRALAEAFF. The CDR3 bases are TGTGCCTGGAGAGCCCTAGCTGAAGCTTTCTTT.

This chain uses TRBV5-6 with TRBJ2-7; D unclear. This CDR3 spans 14 amino acids. The germline CDR1 and CDR2 sequences are SGHDT and YYEEEE. The germline V and J ends were trimmed by 5 bases and 2 bases, with 14 bases remaining between them. CDR3 sequence: CASSPTVPTYEQYF. The CDR3 DNA follows: TGTGCCAGCAGTCCCACCGTACCCACCTACGAGCAGTACTTC.

On this clone itself: The sample contains more than one DNA sequence encoding this CDR3. The genes are TRBV20-1 and TRBJ2-5, with no clear D. The CDR3 is 11 amino acids. Germline V CDR1 and CDR2: DFQATT, SNEGSKA (reference sequence). The V end was cut by 2 bases, the J end by 4 bases, with 5 bases between. The CDR3 DNA reads as TGCAGTGCTAGACCACTAGAGACCCAGTACTTC. This gives the protein CSARPLETQYF.

This clone was counted once. The chain uses TRBV7-2 and TRBJ2-3; maybe TRBD2 (6 bases). The CDR3 consists of 14 residues. V gave up 7 bases and J gave up 1 base, with 12 bases separating them. CDR1 SGHTA and CDR2 FQGNSA come from the germline V gene. DNA of the CDR3: TGTGCCAGCAAAACTCGGGAGCGCACAGATACGCAGTATTTT. It is translated as CASKTRERTDTQYF.

The V call is TRBV29-1, the J call TRBJ2-2; the D is unclear. There are 13 residues in the CDR3. Trimming shortened V by 4 bases and J by 6 bases, and 12 bases separated the two germline ends. CDR1 is SQVTM, CDR2 ANQGSEA, per germline. The CDR3 is CSVVDIYPGELFF. The CDR3 DNA sequence: TGCAGCGTTGTAGACATATACCCCGGGGAGCTGTTTTTT.

The chain uses TRBV30 and TRBJ1-1, with D possibly being TRBD1 (6 bases). The CDR3 has 13 residues. Germline loops: CDR1 GTSNPN, CDR2 SVGIG (reference sequence). Trimming took off 0 bases at V and 10 bases at J, with 15 bases between the two ends. The CDR3: CAWSVRQASGAFF. The CDR3 DNA is TGTGCCTGGAGTGTCAGACAGGCATCAGGAGCTTTCTTT.

This chain links TRBV2 with TRBJ2-7; 8 positions agree with TRBD2. The CDR3 has 14 amino acids. Trimming removed 7 bases from V and 4 bases from J; junction bases left unmatched: 9. The germline V gene encodes CDR1 SNHLY and CDR2 FYNNEI. The CDR3 loop is CASTRGGDLYEQYF. The CDR3 DNA reads as TGTGCCAGCACCCGGGGGGGAGACCTATACGAGCAGTACTTC.

The chain is built from TRBV19 and TRBJ1-5, with no clear D. V lost 3 bases and J 5 bases, leaving 8 bases between the germline ends. Germline V CDR1 and CDR2: LNHDA, SQIVND (reference sequence). The CDR3 consists of 13 residues. This chain's CDR3 is CASSIGRYQPQHF. CDR3 DNA: TGTGCCAGTAGTATTGGGCGGTATCAGCCCCAGCATTTT.

The rearrangement uses TRBV7-9 and TRBJ2-3; D is uncertain. V lost 1 base and J 3 bases, leaving 2 bases between the germline ends. The CDR3 is 12 amino acids. The V gene's germline CDR1 is SEHNR and CDR2 FQNEAQ (reference sequence). The CDR3 DNA reads as TGTGCCAGCAGCTTAGAGACAGATACGCAGTATTTT. Protein sequence: CASSLETDTQYF.